The entry below gives a single T cell receptor (beta chain) sequence along with its context. This clone's antigen is unknown. Per-base qualities were not stored, and no clone one base away is much larger. Peripheral blood CD8+ and CD4+ T cells from healthy donors, Susac syndrome patients and multiple sclerosis patients were profiled using high-throughput TCR beta sequencing. Healthy donors were age- and sex-matched controls. Bulk CD8+ and CD4+ T cells were purified magnetically by negative isolation, whereas CD8+ TEMRA cells were enriched by FACS. Blood was collected in EDTA tubes and processed within 24 hours, with PBMCs isolated through density gradient centrifugation. PBMCs destined for TCR sequencing were cryopreserved in liquid nitrogen and later thawed in a 37 °C water bath. The sorted or isolated CD4+, CD8+ and CD8+ TEMRA cells had a purity of 90% or higher. This sample was taken from a study of CD8 T cells in Susac syndrome (dated by TCRdb to about 2019). The study in broad terms: The study used repertoire sequencing to test whether antigen drove CD8+ T cell activation and differentiation in Susac syndrome.

The CDR3 numbers 13 residues from cysteine through phenylalanine. The CDR3 DNA has 39 bases and is translated from base 1. V is pruned by 3 bases and J by 5 bases, leaving 6 bases of the junction without a gene match. The germline V gene (reference sequence) specifies DFQATT as CDR1 and SNEGSKA as CDR2. RNA was extracted using the RNeasy kit, and roughly 0.5 to 1 microgram was reverse transcribed with random hexamers. The immunoSEQ multiplex PCR assay, covering 54 Vbeta and 13 Jbeta segments, was used to amplify TCR beta CDR3 regions. Bias from PCR amplification was corrected by using a synthetic template baseline for primer optimization and for computational correction. Per the authors' processing: Reads were assigned to V, D and J genes according to IMGT and analyzed in immunoSEQ Analyzer, with only productive sequences retained. Clonality was computed as one minus Shannon entropy normalized by log2 of the number of productive unique sequences. For each patient and control, public and private clones were evaluated within the 100 most prevalent clones. A clone was defined as Susac-specific if it was absent from the healthy and MS cohorts, from some 980 published viral clones and from other ImmuneACCESS disease sequences. The raw public data were reprocessed by TCRdb itself: fastp quality trimming at Q25, MiXCR clonotype calling, in-frame beta chains only. Each CDR3 protein appears once, grouped with its most common genes and DNA. TCRdb's processing, not the study's, gives the V and J calls here. The sample has some 120,000 distinct CDR3 sequences on record, 90% to 95% of them singletons. The biggest ten clones account for over 0.07% of the sample.

The paper's findings and limits, for the study overall: The number of individuals in the TCR sequencing and HLA analysis was acknowledged as relatively small.

The source of this sequence is a human donor in good health. The chain was built from TRBV20-1 and TRBJ1-1; 7 bases in between match TRBD1. The sample taken for sequencing was CD4+ T cells from PBMCs. The CDR3 amino acid sequence is: CSARTGSRTEAFF. At the DNA level, the sequence is TGCAGTGCTAGGACAGGGTCTCGGACTGAAGCTTTCTTT.